A selection of T cell receptor beta chains follows, all from one sample in a study of CD8+ T cells in alopecia areata. TCRdb's table, derived via immunoSEQ multiplex PCR, lists solely in-frame clones and lacks some. The sample records 90,000 to 150,000 clones, approximately 53% being singletons. Sequenced material: CD4+ T cells sorted from blood, taken at week 4, from a patient treated with tofacitinib. The receptors stem from a human donor with alopecia areata. The CDR3 runs from the conserved cysteine through the conserved F or W. The order of the fields is clone size, V gene, D gene, J gene, CDR3 protein, CDR3 DNA. The D gene is left open where the match is weak. The listing skips clone size in some rows; elsewhere it reads once, few, many or a size class.

.,TRBV29-1,.,TRBJ2-5,CSVEGAQETQYF,TGCAGCGTGGAGGGGGCCCAAGAGACCCAGTACTTC
few,TRBV5-1,TRBD1,TRBJ2-1,CASSLHRDSYNEQFF,TGCGCCAGCAGCTTGCATCGGGACAGCTACAATGAGCAGTTCTTC
.,TRBV19,TRBD1,TRBJ1-5,CASSRTGNDGQPQHF,TGTGCCAGTAGCCGGACAGGGAATGACGGTCAGCCCCAGCATTTT
.,TRBV29-1,.,TRBJ1-4,CRVSRGQKDEKLFF,TGCAGAGTCTCCCGGGGGCAAAAAGATGAAAAACTGTTTTTT
.,TRBV18,TRBD1,TRBJ1-1,CASSIKQGSGTEAFF,TGTGCCAGCTCGATAAAACAGGGGAGCGGCACTGAAGCTTTCTTT
.,TRBV30,.,TRBJ2-7,CAWEGQGSYEQYF,TGTGCCTGGGAAGGTCAAGGCTCTTACGAGCAGTACTTC
.,TRBV2,.,TRBJ2-2,CASRIEGGTGELFF,TGTGCCAGCAGGATTGAGGGCGGTACCGGGGAGCTGTTTTTT
.,TRBV13,.,TRBJ2-4,CASSFSPENLAKNIQYF,TGTGCCAGCAGCTTTTCGCCAGAGAACTTAGCCAAAAACATTCAGTACTTC
few,TRBV6-5,TRBD2,TRBJ2-3,CASSYTLLATDTQYF,TGTGCCAGCAGTTACACCCTACTAGCGACAGATACGCAGTATTTT
.,TRBV7-2,.,TRBJ2-7,CASSFWARGDEQYF,TGTGCCAGCAGCTTCTGGGCCCGAGGCGACGAGCAGTACTTC
.,TRBV5-4,.,TRBJ2-7,CASSLVGGPYEQYF,TGTGCCAGCAGCTTGGTGGGGGGGCCCTACGAGCAGTACTTC
.,TRBV5-4,TRBD2,TRBJ2-1,CASSLDGLVYNEQFF,TGTGCCAGCAGCTTGGACGGACTAGTCTACAATGAGCAGTTCTTC
.,TRBV29-1,.,TRBJ1-2,CSVARRTNYGYTF,TGCAGCGTTGCCCGCCGGACTAACTATGGCTACACCTTC
few,TRBV30,TRBD1,TRBJ2-1,CAWSGTGGGSYNEQFF,TGTGCCTGGAGTGGGACAGGGGGGGGATCCTACAATGAGCAGTTCTTC
once,TRBV7-2,.,TRBJ2-7,CASSLVSQYEQYF,TGTGCCAGCAGCTTAGTAAGCCAGTACGAGCAGTACTTC
.,TRBV30,TRBD1,TRBJ2-4,CAWRGQGRGNIQYF,TGTGCCTGGAGGGGACAGGGGCGAGGGAACATTCAGTACTTC
.,TRBV7-3,.,TRBJ1-2,CASSWDAGSYGYTF,TGTGCCAGCAGCTGGGATGCGGGAAGCTATGGCTACACCTTC
.,TRBV18,.,TRBJ2-1,CASSPSGHNEQFF,TGTGCCAGCTCGCCCTCCGGCCACAATGAGCAGTTCTTC
.,TRBV2,.,TRBJ2-5,CASSAQPPRRQYF,TGTGCCAGCAGCGCACAACCACCCCGCCGCCAGTACTTC